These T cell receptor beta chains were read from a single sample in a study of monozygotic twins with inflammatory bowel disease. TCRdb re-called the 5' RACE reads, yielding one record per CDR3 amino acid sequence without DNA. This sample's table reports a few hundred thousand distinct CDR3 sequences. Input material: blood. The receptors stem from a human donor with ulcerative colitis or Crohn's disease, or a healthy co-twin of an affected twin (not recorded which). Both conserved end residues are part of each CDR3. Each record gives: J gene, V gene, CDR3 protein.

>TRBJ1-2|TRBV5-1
CASSLESGVPYGYTF
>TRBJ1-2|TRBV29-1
CSVEGQGGGYTF
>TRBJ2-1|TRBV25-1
CASSESPGQGNNEQFF
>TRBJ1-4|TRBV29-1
CSVGRANEKLFF
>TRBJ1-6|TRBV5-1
CASSLAWGNSPLHF
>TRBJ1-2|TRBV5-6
CASSLETRMLKTGNYGYTF
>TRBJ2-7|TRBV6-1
CASSEWGGGSYEQYF
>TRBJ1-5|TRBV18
CASSPGENQPQHF
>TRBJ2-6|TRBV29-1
CSVRSGANVLTF
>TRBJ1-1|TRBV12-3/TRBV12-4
CASTLGQPNTEAFF
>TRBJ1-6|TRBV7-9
CASRSKYNSPLHF
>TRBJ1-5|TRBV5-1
CASSPTGWNQPQHF
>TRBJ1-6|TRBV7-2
CASSLTIGYNSPLHF
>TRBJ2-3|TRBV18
CASSPPRGGGSDTQYF
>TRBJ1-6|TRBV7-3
CASSLQGQGTLSPLHF
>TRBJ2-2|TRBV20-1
CSASPGPKTNTGELFF
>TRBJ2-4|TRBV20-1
CSADRVVNIQYF
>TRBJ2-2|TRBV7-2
CASSLPLGTDGELFF
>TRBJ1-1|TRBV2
CASSEPAGTLMNTEAFF
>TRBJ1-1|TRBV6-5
CASKTGRNTEAFF
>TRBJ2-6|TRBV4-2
CASSQDGGSSGANVLTF
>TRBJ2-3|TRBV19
CASRLAGERDTQYF
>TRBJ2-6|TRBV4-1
CASSPQGGSGANVLTF
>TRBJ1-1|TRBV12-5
CASGLGGEAFF
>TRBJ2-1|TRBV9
CASSVGGQVSYNEQFF
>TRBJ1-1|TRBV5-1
CASSFRGQGSMNTEAFF
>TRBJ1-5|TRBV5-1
CASSLAGGSDQPQHF
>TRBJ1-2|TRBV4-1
CASSQDGRGGYTF
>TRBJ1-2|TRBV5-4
CASSTRDRVRTF
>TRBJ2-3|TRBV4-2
CASSQATSDTDTQYF
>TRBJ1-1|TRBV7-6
CASSLVPSSAEAFF
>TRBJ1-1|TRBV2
CASPGTGGIMNTEAFF
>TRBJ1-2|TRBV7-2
CASGTYSGGGYTF
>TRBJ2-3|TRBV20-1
CSATGPGGGQTDTQYF
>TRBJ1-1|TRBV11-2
CASSLNRGSGAFF
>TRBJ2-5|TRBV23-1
CASSQCPAFRETQYF
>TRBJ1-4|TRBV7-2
CASSLYLQSNEKLFF
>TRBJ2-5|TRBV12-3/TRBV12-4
CASSLRLAGLVETQYF
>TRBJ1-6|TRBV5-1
CASSLASYNSPLHF
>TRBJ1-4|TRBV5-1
CASSLVGANNEKLFF
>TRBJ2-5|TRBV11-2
CASSLGPKETQYF
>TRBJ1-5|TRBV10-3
CAISGSGVRNQPQHF
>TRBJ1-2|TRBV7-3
CASSSRQGEGYTF
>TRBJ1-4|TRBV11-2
CASSLGHEKLFF
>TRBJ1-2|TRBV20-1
CSASPSTGQPTYGYTF
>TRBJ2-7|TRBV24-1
CATSEGGGARQYF
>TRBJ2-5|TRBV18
CASSPGSEETQYF
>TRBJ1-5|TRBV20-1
CSAMPWTVSNQPQHF
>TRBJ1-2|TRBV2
CASGQNYGYTF
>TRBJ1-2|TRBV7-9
CASSLDGGLYGYTF
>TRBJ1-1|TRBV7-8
CASTLGGQMNTEAFF